This entry features one T cell receptor (beta chain) sequence. The antigen remains undetermined. This CDR3 contains 13 residues. Germline V gives CDR1 MGHRA, CDR2 YSYEKL. The V and J ends lost 1 base and 3 bases respectively, with 7 bases between them. These data originate in a study of CD8 T cells in Susac syndrome. Whole-study findings and limits: Total CD8+ repertoires held approximately 15 Susac-specific public clones, while CD8+ TEMRA repertoires held about five.

It was with random hexamers that roughly 0.45 to 1 ug RNA was reverse transcribed. MiXCR, run by TCRdb on the immunoSEQ multiplex PCR reads, gives a single entry per CDR3 protein. Of around 110,000 distinct CDR3 sequences listed, around 94% were seen once; the top ten hold about 0.27%. This sequence joins TRBV4-1 and TRBJ2-7, with D maybe TRBD1 (5 bases). The sequenced sample consisted of CD8+ T cells from PBMCs. The clonotype was recovered from a human donor with Susac syndrome. DNA for the CDR3: TGCGCCAGCAGCCAAGGGGGCGTCTACGAGCAGTACTTC. As protein: CASSQGGVYEQYF.